This T cell receptor (beta chain) was captured in a study of blood T cell repertoires in COVID-19. Study as a whole: Acute and convalescent COVID-19 samples came from the United States, Italy and Spain. PBMCs, B-cell-depleted T cells, or T cells provided the cDNA or gDNA that made up the material.

The CDR3 runs to 14 residues. The V end was cut by 7 bases, the J end by 2 bases, with 15 bases between. Germline V lookup: CDR1 MNHEY, CDR2 SVGAGI. Per the authors' pipeline: Amplified reference gene primers provided the basis for estimating nucleated cell counts. Repertoires were generated with immunoSEQ multiplex PCR, while TCRdb's copy carries only in-frame clones and drops some. V and J calls and clone size are those listed in that table; D and trimming were worked out from the DNA. Of about 98,000 clones in the sample, 82% were seen once. This receptor was obtained from a man older than 75 with acute or convalescent COVID-19. This chain uses TRBV6-5 with TRBJ2-7, with D perhaps matching TRBD1 (5 bases). Sequencing was performed on peripheral blood. CDR3 DNA: TGTGCCAGCACTCAAGGGGCAGGGCCCTACGAGCAGTACTTC. Amino acids: CASTQGAGPYEQYF.